This TCR beta chain comes out of a study of blood T cell repertoires in COVID-19 (dated by TCRdb to the early 2020s). Some background on the complete study: Collaborator samples came from the United States, Italy and Spain and covered acute and convalescent phases of COVID-19. Deeply sampled blood TCRbeta repertoires from subjects exposed to, actively infected with, or recovered from COVID-19 were included in the dataset. The repertoires were released in a freely available public database meant as a resource for research on the immune response to SARS-CoV-2. The prospective study material was composed of cDNA or gDNA derived from T cells, B-cell-depleted T cells, or PBMCs. The samples were drawn from two sources: the first 160 participants of the ongoing ImmuneRACE study, and over 950 subjects contributed by 6 global collaborators. A de-identified subject ID, COVID-19 status, age in years and sex were almost always included in the sample metadata. Where HLA class I and class II types were available, the types were taken from metadata supplied by the sample provider, not from assay-based typing.

TCRbeta CDR3 regions were amplified from genomic DNA by means of the immunoSEQ Assay, a bias-controlled multiplex PCR. As for the original processing: Nucleated cell counts per sample were estimated from amplification of reference gene primers within the assay. To quantify the absolute abundance of each unique TCRbeta CDR3 rearrangement, sequence reads were collapsed and filtered. Productive Simpson clonality was computed per sample as the square root of Simpson's diversity index over productive rearrangements. In its TCRdb copy, this immuneACCESS table keeps in-frame sequences only and misses some clones. Where compared with another copy, unresolved V genes explain less than half of these, and the others have no known cause. From that table come the V and J calls and clone size; the DNA was used to work out D and trimming. The sample records under 200,000 clones, under 95% of which are singletons. The ten largest account for approximately 2% of the sample.

Based on the germline V gene, the CDR1 and CDR2 sequences are SGHRS and YFSETQ. The V end loses 1 base and the J end loses 7 bases, and a stretch of 20 bases separates them. The CDR3, cysteine through phenylalanine, is 16 amino acids long. Only CDR3 DNA remains: 48 bases, in frame from the first base. Collaborating institutions collected whole blood in K2EDTA tubes following their own protocols. For TCRbeta analysis, collaborators shipped samples in one of three forms: frozen whole blood, isolated PBMCs, or DNA extracted from either of those sample types. Of note for this clone: Its antigen is still unknown. The record has no base qualities; no much larger clone is one base away.

Paper-wide results and their limitations: The amount of clinical and demographic metadata varied by source and participant and was provided uncurated.

This sequence was found in a man between 18 and 29 years old with acute or convalescent COVID-19. Sequenced: peripheral blood. The sequence is built from TRBV5-1 and TRBJ1-2; a confident D gene designation cannot be given. The DNA sequence reads TGCGCCAGCAGCTTGCCCGAGGGATTCGGCTTCTCTGGCTACACCTTC. This sequence encodes CASSLPEGFGFSGYTF.